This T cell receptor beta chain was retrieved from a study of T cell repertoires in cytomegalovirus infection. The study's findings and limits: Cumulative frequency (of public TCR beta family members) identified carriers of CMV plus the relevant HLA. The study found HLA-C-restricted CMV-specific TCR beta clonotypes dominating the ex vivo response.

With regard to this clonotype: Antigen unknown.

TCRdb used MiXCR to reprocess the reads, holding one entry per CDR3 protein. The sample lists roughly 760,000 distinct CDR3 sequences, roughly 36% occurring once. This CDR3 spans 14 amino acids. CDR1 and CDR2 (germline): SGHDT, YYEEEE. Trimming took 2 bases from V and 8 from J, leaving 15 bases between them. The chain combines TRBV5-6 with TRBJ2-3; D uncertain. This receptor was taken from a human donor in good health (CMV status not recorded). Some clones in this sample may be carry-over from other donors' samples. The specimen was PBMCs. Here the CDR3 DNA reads TGTGCCAGCAGCTTCGCAGGTGGTTCGGGTACGCAGTATTTT. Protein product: CASSFAGGSGTQYF.